This T cell receptor beta chain was captured in a study of blood T cell repertoires in COVID-19. Libraries were prepared by immunoSEQ multiplex PCR; TCRdb keeps only in-frame clonotypes and omits some of them. The repertoire includes under 200,000 clones, roughly 84% of them detected once, and about a sixth sits in the top ten. Trimming pared 2 bases from V and 0 bases from J, leaving 11 bases between. Germline CDR1 reads SGHVS; CDR2 reads FQNEAQ. This CDR3 region has 16 residues. The gene calls are TRBV7-8 and TRBJ1-3; a weak D match, TRBD1 (6 bases). The sequencing sample was made of PBMCs or T cells enriched from blood (not recorded which). The sequence was obtained from a man aged 55 to 69 who had recovered from COVID-19. In DNA form, the CDR3 reads TGTGCCAGCAGCTTACTGGGGGCCCCCTCTGGAAACACCATATATTTT. This encodes CASSLLGAPSGNTIYF. The whole variable domain, filled in from reference TRBV7-8 and TRBJ1-3, reads GAGVSQSPRYKVAKRGQDVALRCDPISGHVSLFWYQQALGQGPEFLTYFQNEAQLDKSGLPSDRFFAERPEGSVSTLKIQRTQQEDSAVYLCASSLLGAPSGNTIYFGEGSWLTVV.